Included here is one TCR beta chain sequence, with context. Its antigen is currently unknown. V lost 0 bases, J lost 4 bases, and 10 bases lay in between. CDR1 is SGHRS and CDR2 is YFSETQ in the germline V gene. The CDR3 spans 14 residues. Genomic DNA was employed as the template in profiling TCR beta VDJ and CDR3. TCRdb re-called the reads through MiXCR, storing one row per CDR3 protein. The data contain approximately 200,000 distinct CDR3 sequences, 54% of them singletons. This entry is derived from a study of CD8+CD57+ T cells in acquired aplastic anemia. On the study more broadly: CD4+ and CD8+ cells, once sorted, gave DNA averaging around 3.2 ug. Healthy donors had, on average, approximately 9.9 million reads for their CD4+ cells. Findings of the study overall: Sharing between patients and controls was observed for over 25 CD8+ CDR3 sequences. A significant difference in CD8+ Simpson's diversity between patients and controls was not found.

The gene calls are TRBV5-1 and TRBJ2-5, with D tentatively TRBD1 (5 bases). The material sequenced was sorted CD4+, CD8+, or CD8+CD57+ T cells (not recorded which) from PBMCs. This clonotype was sampled from a human donor in good health, serving as a control. The CDR3 sequence: CASSLGGEVETQYF. DNA of the CDR3: TGCGCCAGCAGCTTGGGGGGCGAAGTAGAGACCCAGTACTTC. Full variable domain (remainder filled in from reference TRBV5-1 and TRBJ2-5): KAGVTQTPRYLIKTRGQQVTLSCSPISGHRSVSWYQQTPGQGLQFLFEYFSETQRNKGNFPGRFSGRQFSNSRSEMNVSTLELGDSALYLCASSLGGEVETQYFGPGTRLLVL.